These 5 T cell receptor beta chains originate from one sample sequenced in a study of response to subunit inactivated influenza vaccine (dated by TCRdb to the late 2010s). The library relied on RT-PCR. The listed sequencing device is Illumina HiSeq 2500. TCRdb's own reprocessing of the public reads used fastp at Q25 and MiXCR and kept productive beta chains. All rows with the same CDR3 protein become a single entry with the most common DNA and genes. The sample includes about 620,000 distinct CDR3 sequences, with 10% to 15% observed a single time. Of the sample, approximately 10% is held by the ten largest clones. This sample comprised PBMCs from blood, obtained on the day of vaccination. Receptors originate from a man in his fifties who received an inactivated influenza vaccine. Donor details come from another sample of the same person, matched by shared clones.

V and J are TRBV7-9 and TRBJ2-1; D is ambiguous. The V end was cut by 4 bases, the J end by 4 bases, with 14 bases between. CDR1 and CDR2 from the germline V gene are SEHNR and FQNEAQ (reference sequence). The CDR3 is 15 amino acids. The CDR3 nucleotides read TGTGCCAGCAGCTCCCCCCGGTTTAGATACAATGAGCAGTTCTTC. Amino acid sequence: CASSSPRFRYNEQFF. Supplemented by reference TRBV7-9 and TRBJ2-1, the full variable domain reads DTGVSQNPRHKITKRGQNVTFRCDPISEHNRLYWYRQTLGQGPEFLTYFQNEAQLEKSRLLSDRFSAERPKGSFSTLEIQRTEQGDSAMYLCASSSPRFRYNEQFFGPGTRLTVL.

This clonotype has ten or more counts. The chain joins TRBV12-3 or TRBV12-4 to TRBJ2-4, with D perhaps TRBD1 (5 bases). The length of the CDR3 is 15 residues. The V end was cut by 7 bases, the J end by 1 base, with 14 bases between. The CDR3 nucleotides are TGTGCCAGCATAGAGCAGGGTCTCGCCAAAAACATTCAGTACTTC. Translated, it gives CASIEQGLAKNIQYF.

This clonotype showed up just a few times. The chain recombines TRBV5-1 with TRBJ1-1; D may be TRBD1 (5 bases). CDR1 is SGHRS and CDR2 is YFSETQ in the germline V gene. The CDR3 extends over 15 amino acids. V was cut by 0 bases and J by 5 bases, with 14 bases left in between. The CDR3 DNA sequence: TGCGCCAGCAGCTTGGGTTGGGGCTCAGGGACTGAAGCTTTCTTT. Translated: CASSLGWGSGTEAFF. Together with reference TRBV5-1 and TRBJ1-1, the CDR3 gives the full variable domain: KAGVTQTPRYLIKTRGQQVTLSCSPISGHRSVSWYQQTPGQGLQFLFEYFSETQRNKGNFPGRFSGRQFSNSRSEMNVSTLELGDSALYLCASSLGWGSGTEAFFGQGTRLTVV.

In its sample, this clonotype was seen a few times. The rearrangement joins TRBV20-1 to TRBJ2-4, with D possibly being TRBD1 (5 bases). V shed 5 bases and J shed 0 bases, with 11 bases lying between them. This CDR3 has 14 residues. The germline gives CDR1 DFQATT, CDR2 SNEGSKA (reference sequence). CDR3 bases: TGCAGTGCTGCCAGGGAACTAGCCAAAAACATTCAGTACTTC. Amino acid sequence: CSAARELAKNIQYF.

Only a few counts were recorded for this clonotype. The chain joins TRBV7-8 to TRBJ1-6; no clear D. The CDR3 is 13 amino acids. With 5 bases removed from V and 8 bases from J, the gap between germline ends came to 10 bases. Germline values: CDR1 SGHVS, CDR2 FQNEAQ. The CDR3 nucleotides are TGTGCCAGCAGCGGTCAGGCTGATTCACCCCTCCACTTT. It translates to CASSGQADSPLHF.